The 2 T cell receptor beta chains given below trace back to one sample, sequenced in a study of shared clonotypes between healthy human individuals (dated by TCRdb to the early 2020s). The library was produced with the immunoSEQ multiplex PCR assay. TCRdb took this table from immuneACCESS and kept in-frame rearrangements with V and J called. Such tables lack part of the clones; where checked against another copy, unresolved V genes explain under half of the gap, and the rest is unexplained. In this sample the table shows under 600,000 clones, approximately 97% of which occur a single time. Clones ranked in the top ten supply around 0.06% of the sample. Input material: naive CD4+ T cells sorted from blood. Reading the label with the study, this specimen's cell subset or site is: CD45RA+ positively selected. Every receptor here comes from a woman in her thirties in good health.

The CDR3 nucleotides read TGTGCCAGCAGTCCGCTTCAGGGTTACGAGCAGTACTTC. It is translated as CASSPLQGYEQYF. The J gene is TRBJ2-7, the V gene TRBV27, with a weak D call TRBD1 (5 bases). In germline, CDR1 is MNHEY, CDR2 SMNVEV (reference sequence). The CDR3 is 13 amino acids. The V end was cut by 5 bases, the J end by 4 bases, with 12 bases between.

This chain links TRBV7-8 with TRBJ2-1; unclear D gene. Germline CDR1 reads SGHVS; CDR2 reads FQNEAQ. The CDR3 length is 14 residues. Trimming removed 1 base at V and 6 bases at J, with 10 bases between. The CDR3 sequence: CASSLVGQVNEQFF. In DNA, the CDR3 is TGTGCCAGCAGCTTAGTCGGGCAGGTCAATGAGCAGTTCTTC.